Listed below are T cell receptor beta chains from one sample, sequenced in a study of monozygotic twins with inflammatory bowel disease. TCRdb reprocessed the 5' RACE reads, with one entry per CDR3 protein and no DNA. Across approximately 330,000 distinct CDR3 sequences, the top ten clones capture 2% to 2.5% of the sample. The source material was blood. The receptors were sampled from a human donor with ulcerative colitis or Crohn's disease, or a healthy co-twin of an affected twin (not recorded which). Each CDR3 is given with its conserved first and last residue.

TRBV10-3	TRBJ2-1	CALGGFGDEQFF
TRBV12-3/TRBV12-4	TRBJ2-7	CASTHSGYAYEQYF
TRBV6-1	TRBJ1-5	CASSPRGQGNQPQHF
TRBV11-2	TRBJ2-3	CASSSGLAGLHTDTQYF
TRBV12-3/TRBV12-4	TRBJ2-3	CASSRTAGDTQYF
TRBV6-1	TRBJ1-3	CATKDPQGPSGNTIYF
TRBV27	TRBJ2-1	CASSLLAGGANEQFF
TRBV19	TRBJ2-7	CASSPDGTRYYEQYF
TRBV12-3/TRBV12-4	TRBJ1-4	CASSLGQANNEKLFF
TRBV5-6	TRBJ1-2	CASSPGGGTGQIYGYTF
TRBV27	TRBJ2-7	CASSRLADLYEQYF
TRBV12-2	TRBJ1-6	CASRSETGLINSPLHF
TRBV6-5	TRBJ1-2	CASSSPRTGKYGYTF
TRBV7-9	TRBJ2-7	CASSSFRDRAGYEQYF
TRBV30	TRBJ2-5	CAWSRGGQGAETQYF
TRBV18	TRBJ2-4	CASSPTQGVIQYF
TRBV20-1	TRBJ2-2	CSAQAGTSGFFGTGELFF
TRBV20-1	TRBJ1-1	CSAAGGANTEAFF
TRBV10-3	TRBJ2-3	CAINLSQGSFPDTQYF
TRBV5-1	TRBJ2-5	CASSFFPSGGQETQYF
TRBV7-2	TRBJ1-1	CASSQAQVTEAFF
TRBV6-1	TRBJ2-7	CASSEGTGSREQYF
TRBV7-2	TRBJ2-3	CASSRTSDRATDTQYF
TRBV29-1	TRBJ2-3	CSVGLADTQYF
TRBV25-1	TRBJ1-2	CASSGQGSGYTF
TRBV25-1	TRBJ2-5	CASSEMRDETQYF
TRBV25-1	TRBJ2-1	CASSPAYGAGDGNEQFF
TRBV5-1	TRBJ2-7	CASSPLGDRGNYEQYF
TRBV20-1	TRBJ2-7	CSGRGLGTSGKNEQYF
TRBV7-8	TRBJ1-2	CASSLGASFLRNGYTF
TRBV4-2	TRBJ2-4	CASSPEASGNYIQYF
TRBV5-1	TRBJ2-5	CASSLQELQETQYF
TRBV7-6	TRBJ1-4	CASSLTQGAYEKLFF
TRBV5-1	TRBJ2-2	CASSLEGAVRELFF
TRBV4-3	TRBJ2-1	CASSQGDAGSYNEQFF
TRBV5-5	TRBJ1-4	CATSSATNEKLFF
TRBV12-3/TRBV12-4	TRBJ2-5	CASSWVFETQYF
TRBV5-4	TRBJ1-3	CATGPGSGNTIYF
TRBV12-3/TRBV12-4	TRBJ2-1	CASSGQVQAYNEQFF
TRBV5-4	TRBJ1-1	CAGSLGTGGAKNTEAFF
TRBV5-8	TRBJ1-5	CASSRSDSSNQPQHF
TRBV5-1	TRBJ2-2	CASSLTVANTGELFF
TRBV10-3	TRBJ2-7	CAISARSGDGEQYF
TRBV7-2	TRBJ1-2	CASSPAGGQSFGGYTF
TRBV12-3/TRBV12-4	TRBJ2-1	CASSLASVGEEFF